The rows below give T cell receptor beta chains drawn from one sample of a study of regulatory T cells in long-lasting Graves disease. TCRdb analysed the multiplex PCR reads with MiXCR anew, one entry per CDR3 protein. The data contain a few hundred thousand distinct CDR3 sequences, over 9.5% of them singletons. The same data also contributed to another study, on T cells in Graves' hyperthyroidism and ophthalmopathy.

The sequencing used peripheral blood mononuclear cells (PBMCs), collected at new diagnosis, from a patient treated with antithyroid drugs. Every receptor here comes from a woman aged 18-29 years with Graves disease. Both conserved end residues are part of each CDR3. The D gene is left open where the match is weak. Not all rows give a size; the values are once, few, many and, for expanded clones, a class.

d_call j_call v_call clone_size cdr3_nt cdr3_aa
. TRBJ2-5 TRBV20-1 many TGCAGTGCCACCCGCCAGGGGGGGGGCCAAGAGACCCAGTACTTC CSATRQGGGQETQYF
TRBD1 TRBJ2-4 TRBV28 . TGTGCCAGCAGCGCCGGGACAGTTCCTCAGTACTTC CASSAGTVPQYF
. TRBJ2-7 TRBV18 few TGTGCCAGCTCACCGACGGGTATCTCCTACGAGCAGTACTTC CASSPTGISYEQYF
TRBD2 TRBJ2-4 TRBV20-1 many TGCAGTGCTAATGGTCGGGGGGACGGCAAAAACATTCAGTACTTC CSANGRGDGKNIQYF
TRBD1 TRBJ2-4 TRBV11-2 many TGTGCCAGCAGCGGGAACAGGGGGCCGGCCAAAAACATTCAGTACTTC CASSGNRGPAKNIQYF
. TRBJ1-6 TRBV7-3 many TGTGCCAGCAGCTTAGGGGACACCTATTCACCCCTCCACTTT CASSLGDTYSPLHF
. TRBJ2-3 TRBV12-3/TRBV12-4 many TGTGCCAGCAGTCCGCCGGGGGCTAGCGGTCTCACAGATACGCAGTATTTT CASSPPGASGLTDTQYF
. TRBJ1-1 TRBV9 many TGTGCCAGCAGCGTAGTGCAGGCGGCCACTGAAGCTTTCTTT CASSVVQAATEAFF
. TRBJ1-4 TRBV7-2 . TGTGCCAGCCGCTTTGCAACTAATGAAAAACTGTTTTTT CASRFATNEKLFF
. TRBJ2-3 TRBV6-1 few TGTGCCAGCAGGCGGGGCCGACCCACAGATACGCAGTATTTT CASRRGRPTDTQYF
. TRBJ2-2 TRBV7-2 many TGTGCCAGCAGCTTGCGGCGGGCCGGGGAGCTGTTTTTT CASSLRRAGELFF
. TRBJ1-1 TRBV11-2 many TGTGCCAGCAGCTCACACGGCCAGATGAACACTGAAGCTTTCTTT CASSSHGQMNTEAFF
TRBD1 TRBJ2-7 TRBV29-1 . TGCAGCGTGGGGGGGGACAGGGGCTACGAGCAGTACTTC CSVGGDRGYEQYF
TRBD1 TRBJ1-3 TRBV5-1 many TGCGCCAGCAACGTTGGACAGGCCGGGTCTGGAAACACCATATATTTT CASNVGQAGSGNTIYF
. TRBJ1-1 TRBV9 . TGTGCCAGCAGCCACCCCTATGGCAATGAAGCTTTCTTT CASSHPYGNEAFF
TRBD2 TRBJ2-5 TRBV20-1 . TGCAGTGCTGACTCCCCCTTGAAGTCTAGCGGGAGTGAGACCCAGTACTTC CSADSPLKSSGSETQYF
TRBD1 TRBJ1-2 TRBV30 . TGTGCCTGGAGCCAACAGACAGGGAACTATGGCTACACCTTC CAWSQQTGNYGYTF
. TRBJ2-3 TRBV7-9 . TGTGCCAGCACCTCACGCTGGGGAGATACGCAGTATTTT CASTSRWGDTQYF
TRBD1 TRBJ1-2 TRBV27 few TGTGCCAGCAGAAGACAGGGTGGGGACTATGGCTACACCTTC CASRRQGGDYGYTF
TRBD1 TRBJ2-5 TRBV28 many TGTGCCAGCAGTTTATCAGGACAGGGATCGGAGACCCAGTACTTC CASSLSGQGSETQYF
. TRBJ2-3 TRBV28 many TGTGCCACCAAGGAGGGGGGCCCAGATACGCAGTATTTT CATKEGGPDTQYF
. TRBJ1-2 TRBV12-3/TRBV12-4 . TGTGCCAGCAGTTTTGAGGGTTCAGGTCGCTACACCTTC CASSFEGSGRYTF
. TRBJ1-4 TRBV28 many TGTGCCAGCAGTTTTTTAGATGAAAAACTGTTTTTT CASSFLDEKLFF
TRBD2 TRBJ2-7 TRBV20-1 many TGCGGGCTAGCGGGAGAAAACGAGCAGTACTTC CGLAGENEQYF
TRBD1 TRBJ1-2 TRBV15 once TGTACCACCAGCCCAGCGGGACAGGGACTCACGTTC CTTSPAGQGLTF
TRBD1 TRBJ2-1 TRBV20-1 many TGCAGTGCTATAAGTCCCGGGACAGATTTAAATGAGCAGTTCTTC CSAISPGTDLNEQFF
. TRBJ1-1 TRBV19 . TGTGCCAGTAGTCCCCTGATGGGAGGGGGGACGACTGAAGCTTTCTTT CASSPLMGGGTTEAFF
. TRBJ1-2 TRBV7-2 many TGTGCCAGCAGCTTATTTTCTCATAGACAGGACTATGGGGGCTACACCTTC CASSLFSHRQDYGGYTF
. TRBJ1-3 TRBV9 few TGTGCCAGCAGCCATACGGGCAACTCTGGAAACACCATATATTTT CASSHTGNSGNTIYF
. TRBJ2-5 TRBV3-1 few TGTGCCAGCAGCCAAGAATACGGGCGGAGACCCCGGGTGGCCCAGTACTTC CASSQEYGRRPRVAQYF